Listed below are T cell receptor beta chains from one sample, sequenced in a study of human T cells and chemical hapten exposure. Each CDR3 protein gets one entry after TCRdb re-called the RACE reads with MiXCR. The sample consists of about 69,000 distinct CDR3 sequences, 9% to 12% of them appearing once. The material was whole blood, obtained in connection with sensitization to the hapten diphenylcyclopropenone (DPC). All receptors come from a woman aged 50 to 60 with alopecia areata. Some clones in this sample may be carry-over from other donors' samples. Both conserved end residues are part of each CDR3.

V gene: TRBV20-1
J gene: TRBJ2-1
CDR3 protein: CSARGPSLNEQFF

V gene: TRBV3-1
J gene: TRBJ2-3
CDR3 protein: CASSPTADTQYF

V gene: TRBV9
J gene: TRBJ1-1
CDR3 protein: CASSVGTNPEAFF

V gene: TRBV6-1
J gene: TRBJ2-1
CDR3 protein: CASSPSAFSSYNEQFF

V gene: TRBV18
J gene: TRBJ1-1
CDR3 protein: CASSPRTDGEAFF

V gene: TRBV18
J gene: TRBJ2-5
CDR3 protein: CASSPYTSQETQYF

V gene: TRBV6-6
J gene: TRBJ2-5
CDR3 protein: CATLLRIQETQYF

V gene: TRBV7-3
J gene: TRBJ2-7
CDR3 protein: CASSLEGTSGAYEQYF

V gene: TRBV11-3
J gene: TRBJ2-1
CDR3 protein: CASSNLYNEQFF

V gene: TRBV5-4
J gene: TRBJ2-5
CDR3 protein: CASSLAGTQETQYF

V gene: TRBV5-4
J gene: TRBJ2-3
CDR3 protein: CASSLARGITDTQYF

V gene: TRBV18
J gene: TRBJ1-4
CDR3 protein: CASSPTILQGFPEKLFF

V gene: TRBV27
J gene: TRBJ2-7
CDR3 protein: CASSPSSDRVQYF

V gene: TRBV4-1
J gene: TRBJ2-1
CDR3 protein: CASSQESASSGYNEQFF